This T cell receptor beta chain was profiled in a study of immune heterogeneity within non-small cell lung tumors. Study-wide background: Histology included a few squamous cell carcinomas, over 9 non-squamous carcinomas and 1 unspecified tumor. Study findings and constraints: Largely, high-frequency T-cell receptor beta clonotypes differed from one individual patient to another.

Template material comprised bulk tumor genomic DNA at 500 to 650 ng per sample. During surgery, several far-apart biopsies were obtained from every primary tumor. Undergoing curative surgery were patients whose non-small cell lung cancer was untreated and newly diagnosed. Donors were newly diagnosed non-small cell lung cancer patients having surgery with curative intent. The V and J ends lost 3 bases and 12 bases, in that order; junction bases with no gene match: 13. The CDR3 loop spans 16 amino acids. About this clonotype itself: Its specificity is not known.

The TCR beta CDR3 region underwent multiplex PCR amplification with 32 V and 13 J primers. One entry per CDR3 protein, called by TCRdb with MiXCR from the multiplex PCR reads. The table includes 20,000 to 25,000 distinct CDR3 sequences, roughly 30% detected once. This sequence was found in a man in his forties with non-small cell lung cancer. The chain is built from TRBV12-3 or TRBV12-4 and TRBJ2-1, with TRBD2 matching 11 bases. Sequencing was carried out using lung tumor tissue. CDR3 sequence: CASSFVGLAGGVGQFF. DNA of the CDR3: TGTGCCAGCAGTTTTGTTGGGCTAGCGGGAGGAGTTGGGCAGTTCTTC.